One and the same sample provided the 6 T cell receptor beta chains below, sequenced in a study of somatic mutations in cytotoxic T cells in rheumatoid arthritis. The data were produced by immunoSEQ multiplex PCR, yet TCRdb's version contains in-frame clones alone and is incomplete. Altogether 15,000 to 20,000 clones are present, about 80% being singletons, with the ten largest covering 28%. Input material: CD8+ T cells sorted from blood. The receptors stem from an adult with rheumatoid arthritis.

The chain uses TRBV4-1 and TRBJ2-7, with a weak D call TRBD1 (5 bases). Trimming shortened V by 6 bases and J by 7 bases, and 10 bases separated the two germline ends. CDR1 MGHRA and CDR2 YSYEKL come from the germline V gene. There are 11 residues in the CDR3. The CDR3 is CASRKGLEQYF. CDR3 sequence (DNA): TGCGCCAGCAGAAAGGGGCTGGAGCAGTACTTC.

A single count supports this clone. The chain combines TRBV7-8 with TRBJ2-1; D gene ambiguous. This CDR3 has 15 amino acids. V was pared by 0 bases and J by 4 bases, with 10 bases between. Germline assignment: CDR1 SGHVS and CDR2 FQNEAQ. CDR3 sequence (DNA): TGTGCCAGCAGCTTAGCTATCTCGTTTTACAATGAGCAGTTCTTC. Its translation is CASSLAISFYNEQFF.

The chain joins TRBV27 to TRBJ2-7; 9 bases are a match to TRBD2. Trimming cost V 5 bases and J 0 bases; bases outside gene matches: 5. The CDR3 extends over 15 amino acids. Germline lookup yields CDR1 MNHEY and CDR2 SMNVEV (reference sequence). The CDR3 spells CASSAGTSPSYEQYF. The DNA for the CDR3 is TGTGCCAGCAGTGCGGGGACTAGCCCCTCCTACGAGCAGTACTTC.

The CDR3 sequence: CASQDPDNEQFF. DNA for the CDR3: TGTGCCAGCCAGGACCCTGACAATGAGCAGTTCTTC. The V and J genes are TRBV2 and TRBJ2-1; no clear D gene. Germline assignment: CDR1 SNHLY and CDR2 FYNNEI. This CDR3 has 12 amino acids. Trimming shortened V by 8 bases and J by 5 bases, and 10 bases separated the two germline ends.

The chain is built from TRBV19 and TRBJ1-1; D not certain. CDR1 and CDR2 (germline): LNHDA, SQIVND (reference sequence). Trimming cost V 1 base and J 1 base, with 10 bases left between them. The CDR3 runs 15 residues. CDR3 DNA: TGTGCCAGTAGTATAGCCGGGGTCGGGAACACTGAAGCTTTCTTT. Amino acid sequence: CASSIAGVGNTEAFF.

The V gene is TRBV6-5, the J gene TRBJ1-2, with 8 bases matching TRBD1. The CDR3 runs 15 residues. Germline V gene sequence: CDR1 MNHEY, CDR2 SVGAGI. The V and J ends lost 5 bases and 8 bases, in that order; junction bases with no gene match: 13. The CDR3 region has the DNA TGTGCCAGCAGTCCAGGGACAGGTCCCTTCGGGGGCTACACCTTC. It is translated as CASSPGTGPFGGYTF.